These 31 T cell receptor beta chains were all obtained from the same sample, sequenced in a study of human T cells and chemical hapten exposure. This sample's time point: patch test 3, about 24 weeks after DPC sensitization. Indicated treatment: therapeutic diphenylcyclopropenone sensitization with weekly scalp DPC. One entry per CDR3 protein results from TCRdb running MiXCR on the RACE reads. This sample has about 30,000 distinct CDR3 sequences; 5.8% occur once, and the top ten carry about 6%. This specimen consisted of whole blood, obtained in connection with sensitization to the hapten diphenylcyclopropenone (DPC). These receptor sequences come from a man aged 25 to 40 with alopecia areata. Some clones in this sample may be carry-over from other donors' samples.

In this sample, this clonotype turned up many times. The CDR3 reads CATGDRDGKETQYF. CDR3 DNA sequence: TGTGCCACGGGGGACAGGGATGGGAAAGAGACCCAGTACTTC. The gene calls are TRBV10-3 and TRBJ2-5, with TRBD1 matching over 9 bases. From germline, CDR1 is ENHRY and CDR2 SYGVKD. V lost 10 bases, J lost 3 bases, and 9 bases stayed unmatched. This CDR3 region has 14 residues.

This clonotype was detected many times. This chain uses TRBV6-5 with TRBJ2-5; perhaps TRBD2 as D (6 bases). Germline V gene lookup returns CDR1 MNHEY and CDR2 SVGAGI. This CDR3 region has 15 residues. The ends were cut back, 0 bases at V and 1 base at J, with 9 bases in the middle. The CDR3 DNA follows: TGTGCCAGCAGTTACTCGACTAGGGGCCAAGAGACCCAGTACTTC. It yields the protein CASSYSTRGQETQYF.

This clonotype was recorded at least ten times. The rearrangement links TRBV6-5 to TRBJ2-7, with D possibly TRBD2 on 7 matching bases. Trimming pared 2 bases from V and 7 bases from J, leaving 21 bases between. The CDR3 contains 16 residues. Looked up from germline, CDR1 is MNHEY and CDR2 is SVGAGI. Here the CDR3 reads CASSYRPGGAGREQYF. CDR3 nucleotides: TGTGCCAGCAGTTACCGGCCGGGGGGCGCCGGTAGGGAGCAGTACTTC.

This clonotype was seen repeatedly, ten times or more. The chain employs TRBV18 and TRBJ2-6, with 12 bases aligning to TRBD1. Trimming at V came to 2 bases and at J to 2 bases, leaving 1 base not matched to a gene. The germline gives CDR1 KGHSH, CDR2 LQKENI. The CDR3 has 17 amino acids. CDR3 in DNA: TGTGCCAGCTCACCAGGGACAGGGGGCCCTGGGGCCAACGTCCTGACTTTC. It is translated as CASSPGTGGPGANVLTF.

This clonotype was seen many times. The V gene is TRBV6-5, the J gene TRBJ2-7; unclear D gene. Germline V gene data show CDR1 as MNHEY and CDR2 as SVGAGI. V was clipped by 6 bases and J by 3 bases, with 6 bases between them. The CDR3 length is 11 residues. This chain's CDR3 is CASSYRYEQYF. CDR3 DNA sequence: TGTGCCAGCAGCTATCGCTACGAGCAGTACTTC.

This clonotype was found many times. The chain has TRBV19 and TRBJ2-5; 9 bases are shared with TRBD1. Trimming at V came to 3 bases and at J to 5 bases, leaving 4 bases not matched to a gene. The CDR3 runs to 14 residues. The V gene's germline CDR1 is LNHDA and CDR2 SQIVND (reference sequence). CDR3 DNA: TGTGCCAGTAGTATTGGGACAGGGCTCGAGACCCAGTACTTC. Translation gives CASSIGTGLETQYF.

This clonotype was seen repeatedly, ten times or more. The chain uses TRBV7-2 and TRBJ2-5; TRBD2 matches 12 bases. Germline CDR1 SGHTA, CDR2 FQGNSA. There are 16 residues in the CDR3. Trimming cost V 5 bases and J 0 bases; bases outside gene matches: 4. CDR3 in DNA: TGTGCCAGCAGCAAGACTAGCGGGAGAAACCAAGAGACCCAGTACTTC. Its protein is CASSKTSGRNQETQYF.

This clonotype was seen repeatedly, ten times or more. This rearrangement joins TRBV4-1 to TRBJ1-3; TRBD1 agrees at 7 bases. This CDR3 has 15 residues. After removal of 0 bases from V and 4 bases from J, the junction contained 3 bases not matched to a gene. Germline V gene data show CDR1 as MGHRA and CDR2 as YSYEKL. The CDR3 is CASSQDGTVGNTIYF. The CDR3 DNA is TGCGCCAGCAGCCAAGATGGGACAGTGGGAAACACCATATATTTT.

This clonotype was seen ten or more times. The chain is built from TRBV5-1 and TRBJ2-3; perhaps TRBD1 as D (5 bases). V was pared by 6 bases and J by 0 bases, with 8 bases between. From germline, CDR1 is SGHRS and CDR2 YFSETQ. The CDR3 extends over 13 amino acids. This chain's CDR3 is CASTGSSTDTQYF. The CDR3, as DNA: TGCGCCAGCACAGGGTCTAGCACAGATACGCAGTATTTT.

This clonotype was seen at least ten times. The chain uses TRBV19 and TRBJ1-5, with TRBD1 matching 9 bases. In germline, CDR1 is LNHDA, CDR2 SQIVND (reference sequence). After removal of 7 bases from V and 3 bases from J, the junction contained 10 bases not matched to a gene. This CDR3 is 16 amino acids long. CDR3 region: CASKRGGQGLNQPQHF. The CDR3 nucleotides read TGTGCCAGTAAAAGAGGGGGACAGGGCCTCAATCAGCCCCAGCATTTT.

This chain joins TRBV12-3 or TRBV12-4 and TRBJ1-1, with D uncertain. The CDR3 totals 13 residues. Trimming stripped 2 bases from V and 6 bases from J, with 10 bases between. CDR3 coding DNA: TGTGCCAGCAGTTTATATCTTACAGCTGAAGCTTTCTTT. Its protein product is CASSLYLTAEAFF.

Many counts were recorded for this clonotype. The V gene is TRBV20-1, the J gene TRBJ2-7, with 14 bases lining up with TRBD2. This CDR3 has 14 residues. Germline CDR1 DFQATT, CDR2 SNEGSKA (reference sequence). Trimming at V came to 4 bases and at J to 4 bases, leaving 3 bases not matched to a gene. The CDR3 sequence is CSAIRTSGGYEQYF. DNA for the CDR3: TGCAGTGCTATCCGGACTAGCGGGGGGTACGAGCAGTACTTC.

This clonotype was counted ten times or more. The rearrangement uses TRBV12-3 or TRBV12-4 and TRBJ2-5, with no clear D. The CDR3 spans 11 residues. V lost 6 bases, J lost 8 bases, and 10 bases lay in between. CDR3 in amino acids: CASSSQRTQYF. CDR3 DNA sequence: TGTGCCAGCAGCTCTCAGAGAACCCAGTACTTC.

This clonotype has ten or more counts. The rearrangement uses TRBV13 and TRBJ2-3; D is perhaps TRBD1 (6 bases). Germline CDR1 reads PRHDT; CDR2 reads FYEKMQ (reference sequence). V gave up 5 bases and J gave up 2 bases, with 14 bases separating them. The CDR3 totals 15 residues. The CDR3 sequence: CASSPQGLNTDTQYF. CDR3 in DNA: TGTGCCAGCAGCCCACAGGGTCTCAACACAGATACGCAGTATTTT.

This clonotype showed up many times. The chain is built from TRBV6-2 or TRBV6-3 and TRBJ2-1; possibly TRBD1 or TRBD2 for D (5 bases each). The CDR3 is made up of 11 amino acids. Germline V gene lookup returns CDR1 MNHEY and CDR2 SVGEGT. Deletions cut 7 bases from V and 10 bases from J, with 11 bases between. The CDR3 region is CASTSGTEQFF. CDR3 nucleotides: TGTGCCAGCACTTCCGGGACCGAGCAGTTCTTC.

At least ten counts were recorded for this clonotype. The chain uses TRBV20-1 and TRBJ2-7, with D perhaps TRBD2 (5 bases). CDR1 is DFQATT and CDR2 is SNEGSKA in the germline V gene (reference sequence). The CDR3 totals 12 residues. DNA for the CDR3: TGCAGCATACTAACGGGGTCCTACGAGCAGTACTTC. Its protein is CSILTGSYEQYF.

Many counts were recorded for this clonotype. The chain recombines TRBV18 with TRBJ2-7, with D possibly being TRBD1 (5 bases). This CDR3 region has 14 residues. Trimming left V 4 bases short and J 2 bases short, with 12 bases between. The germline V gene encodes CDR1 KGHSH and CDR2 LQKENI. The CDR3 DNA reads as TGTGCCAGCTCACTTGGGAAAGGGGCCTACGAGCAGTACTTC. Residues: CASSLGKGAYEQYF.

This clonotype showed up many times. This sequence joins TRBV7-9 and TRBJ2-7, with 10 bases lining up with TRBD1. The germline CDR1 and CDR2 sequences are SEHNR and FQNEAQ (reference sequence). The CDR3 consists of 14 residues. V lost 4 bases to trimming and J lost 5 bases; unmatched junction nucleotides: 5. As DNA, the CDR3 is TGTGCCAGCAGCTCGTGGACAGGGGGACACGAGCAGTACTTC. Amino acid sequence: CASSSWTGGHEQYF.

This clonotype showed up many times. The chain is built from TRBV12-3 or TRBV12-4 and TRBJ1-2; 8 positions agree with TRBD1. The CDR3 is 13 residues long. The V and J ends lost 8 bases and 8 bases, in that order; junction bases with no gene match: 10. This CDR3 reads CASAIRGPLGYTF. The DNA for the CDR3 is TGTGCCAGCGCAATCAGGGGGCCCCTAGGCTACACCTTC.

This clonotype appeared many times. The rearrangement joins TRBV30 to TRBJ2-5; possibly TRBD2 for D (6 bases). V was clipped by 0 bases and J by 5 bases, with 10 bases between them. CDR3 length: 13 residues. Germline loops: CDR1 GTSNPN, CDR2 SVGIG (reference sequence). CDR3 sequence reads: CAWSVRGMETQYF. In DNA form, the CDR3 reads TGTGCCTGGAGTGTACGGGGGATGGAGACCCAGTACTTC.

By frequency in the sample, this clonotype is medium-sized. The rearrangement uses TRBV20-1 and TRBJ2-7; D may be TRBD2 (6 bases). The CDR3 extends over 14 amino acids. V was pared by 4 bases and J by 0 bases, with 13 bases between. Germline lookup yields CDR1 DFQATT and CDR2 SNEGSKA (reference sequence). Written as DNA, the CDR3 is TGCAGTGCTACGGACTATACGAGCTCCTACGAGCAGTACTTC. As protein: CSATDYTSSYEQYF.

This clonotype is medium-sized in the sample. This chain uses TRBV10-2 with TRBJ2-3; tentative D call: TRBD2 (6 bases). The ends were cut back, 4 bases at V and 4 bases at J, with 18 bases in the middle. Germline CDR1 and CDR2: WSHSY and SAAADI. This CDR3 has 16 residues. DNA for the CDR3: TGCGCCAGCAGTGTACTAGCCTACAAGGGGTCAGATACGCAGTATTTT. Translating it yields CASSVLAYKGSDTQYF.

In this sample, this clonotype turned up many times. This chain uses TRBV4-3 with TRBJ2-2; TRBD1 agrees at 7 bases. The V gene's germline CDR1 is LGHNA and CDR2 YSLEER. This CDR3 has 14 residues. V trimming: 5 bases; J trimming: 5 bases; junction bases outside the gene matches: 5. The CDR3 DNA reads as TGCGCCAGCAGCGCGATGACAGGGACCGGGGAGCTGTTTTTT. This sequence encodes CASSAMTGTGELFF.

This clonotype was recorded many times. V gene TRBV20-1 combines with J gene TRBJ2-7, with a possible D match to TRBD1 (5 bases). The length of the CDR3 is 14 residues. Germline-derived CDR1 and CDR2 are DFQATT and SNEGSKA (reference sequence). With 6 bases removed from V and 5 bases from J, the gap between germline ends came to 20 bases. This CDR3 is CSAQSTGTVHEQYF. The CDR3 DNA is TGCAGTGCCCAAAGCACAGGTACGGTCCACGAGCAGTACTTC.

This clonotype is classed as large (0.1 to 1%). The V and J genes are TRBV29-1 and TRBJ2-1; no clear D. Trimming removed 0 bases at V and 4 bases at J, with 10 bases between. This CDR3 has 14 residues. CDR1 and CDR2 (germline): SQVTM, ANQGSEA. CDR3 residues: CSVEDLSRYNEQFF. In nucleotides, the CDR3 is TGCAGCGTTGAAGATCTTTCGAGATACAATGAGCAGTTCTTC.

This clonotype has at least ten counts. The rearrangement joins TRBV12-3 or TRBV12-4 to TRBJ2-7, with unresolved D. Trimming shortened V by 6 bases and J by 4 bases, and 10 bases separated the two germline ends. CDR3 length equals 12 residues. In DNA, the CDR3 is TGTGCCAGCAGCCTCACGTTTTACGAGCAGTACTTC. The encoded protein is CASSLTFYEQYF.

The rearrangement links TRBV12-3 or TRBV12-4 to TRBJ2-2; TRBD2 agrees at 7 bases. CDR3 length equals 14 residues. V gave up 7 bases and J gave up 5 bases; unmatched junction bases: 7. CDR3 loop: CASIGGGGTGELFF. CDR3 sequence (DNA): TGTGCCAGCATCGGCGGGGGAGGTACCGGGGAGCTGTTTTTT.

This clonotype occurred many times. This chain links TRBV6-5 with TRBJ1-3; D is unclear. Trimming pared 0 bases from V and 4 bases from J, leaving 16 bases between. The CDR3 runs to 17 residues. Germline CDR1 reads MNHEY; CDR2 reads SVGAGI. CDR3 sequence reads: CASSYSPTSRSGNTIYF. The DNA of the CDR3 is TGTGCCAGCAGTTACTCCCCAACCTCCAGGTCGGGAAACACCATATATTTT.

This clonotype was seen many times. The genes are TRBV30 and TRBJ1-1; tentatively, D is TRBD1 (5 bases). The CDR3 has 15 residues. The germline V and J ends were trimmed by 0 bases and 3 bases, with 14 bases remaining between them. CDR1 and CDR2 (germline): GTSNPN, SVGIG (reference sequence). In nucleotides, the CDR3 is TGTGCCTGGAGTGTAGGTTTAATGGGGGACACTGAAGCTTTCTTT. Amino acids: CAWSVGLMGDTEAFF.

This clonotype was found many times. This chain uses TRBV23-1 with TRBJ1-3, with TRBD1 matching 9 bases. TRBV23-1 is placed among ORFs of uncertain function. This CDR3 is 24 amino acids long. Unmatched junction bases numbered 26, after V lost 2 bases and J lost 0 bases. The CDR3 DNA reads as TGCGCCAGCAGTCAAGGGGACAGGGCCCTCTCTGGAAACACCATAGCCCTCTCTGGAAACACCATATATTTT. It specifies CASSQGDRALSGNTIALSGNTIYF.

This clonotype appeared many times. The rearrangement links TRBV27 to TRBJ1-4, with D possibly being TRBD1 (5 bases). The CDR3 runs 15 residues. V lost 6 bases to trimming and J lost 2 bases, with 13 bases between them. Per the germline V gene, CDR1 is MNHEY and CDR2 is SMNVEV (reference sequence). DNA of the CDR3: TGTGCCAGCAGCTGGGGGGGGACGACTAATGAAAAACTGTTTTTT. Protein product: CASSWGGTTNEKLFF.